A selection of T cell receptor beta chains follows, all from one sample in a study of cytomegalovirus exposure and HLA in healthy donors. Sequencing used immunoSEQ multiplex PCR; TCRdb keeps in-frame clones, though not all of them. This table has about 130,000 clones, less than 80% appearing once. The sequencing sample was made of PBMCs. The source of these receptors is a middle-aged man in good health and CMV-seropositive. The CDR3 runs from the conserved cysteine through the conserved F or W. D genes are given only for firm matches. A clone size is listed for some rows: how often the clone was seen (once, few, many), or a class if it is expanded.

>TRBV2|NA|NA|TRBJ2-1
TGTGCCAGCAGATACAGGGGAGGCATCAATGAGCAGTTCTTC
CASRYRGGINEQFF
>TRBV7-2|NA|NA|TRBJ2-5
TGTGCCAGCAGCTTATACGGGTCCAAAGAGACCCAGTACTTC
CASSLYGSKETQYF
>TRBV9|TRBD2|NA|TRBJ2-1
TGTGCCAGCAGCGTATCAAGCGGGAGTAGTGAGCAGTTCTTC
CASSVSSGSSEQFF
>TRBV6-5|TRBD1|NA|TRBJ2-3
TGTGCCAGCTCAACAGGGGCCGGCTGGGGGACGCAGTATTTT
CASSTGAGWGTQYF
>TRBV7-6|NA|NA|TRBJ2-3
TGTGCCAGCAGCTTAGCGAGGCAGCCCAGCACAGATACGCAGTATTTT
CASSLARQPSTDTQYF
>TRBV18|TRBD1|NA|TRBJ2-7
TGTGCCAGCTCAAAGGGACAGGGCGGATCCTACGAGCAGTACTTC
CASSKGQGGSYEQYF
>TRBV6-5|NA|NA|TRBJ2-1
TGTGCCAGCAGTTCGGGACTTAACTACAATGAGCAGTTCTTC
CASSSGLNYNEQFF
>TRBV7-3|NA|NA|TRBJ1-1
TGTGCCAGCAGCTCCCTACGGAACACTGAAGCTTTCTTT
CASSSLRNTEAFF
>TRBV5-8|TRBD2|NA|TRBJ2-1
TGTGCCAGCAGCCCCGGGACTACCGCTTACAATGAGCAGTTCTTC
CASSPGTTAYNEQFF
>TRBV29-1|TRBD2|NA|TRBJ2-7
TGCAGCGTTCGGCACTTCGGGGGAGGGCCTCCGGACGAGCAGTACTTC
CSVRHFGGGPPDEQYF
>TRBV20-1|NA|NA|TRBJ2-4
TGCAGTGCTTTCTCGAACATTCAGTACTTC
CSAFSNIQYF
>TRBV4-1|NA|few|TRBJ1-5
TGCGCCAGCAGCACTCTACAGGATTACCAGCCCCAGCATTTT
CASSTLQDYQPQHF
>TRBV5-1|NA|once|TRBJ1-6
TGCGCCAGCAGCACCAGCTCCCCAGGGAGGTATAATTCACCCCTCCACTTT
CASSTSSPGRYNSPLHF